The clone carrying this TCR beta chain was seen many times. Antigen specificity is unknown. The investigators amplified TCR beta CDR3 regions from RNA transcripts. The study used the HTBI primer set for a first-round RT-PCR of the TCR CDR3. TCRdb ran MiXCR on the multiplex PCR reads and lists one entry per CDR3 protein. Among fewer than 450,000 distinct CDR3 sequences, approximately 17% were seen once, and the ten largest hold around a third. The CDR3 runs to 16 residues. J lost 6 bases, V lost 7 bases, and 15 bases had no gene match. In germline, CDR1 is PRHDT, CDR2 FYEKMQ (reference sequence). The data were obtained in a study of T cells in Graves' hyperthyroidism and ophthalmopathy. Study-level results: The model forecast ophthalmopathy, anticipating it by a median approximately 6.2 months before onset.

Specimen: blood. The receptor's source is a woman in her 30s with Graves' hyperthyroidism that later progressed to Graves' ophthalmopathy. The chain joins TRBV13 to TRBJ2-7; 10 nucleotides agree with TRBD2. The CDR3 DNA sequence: TGTGCCAGCACCCTAAAACTAGCGGGGCCACTATCCGAGCAGTACTTC. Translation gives CASTLKLAGPLSEQYF.